The 22 T cell receptor beta chains given below trace back to one sample, sequenced in a study of OX40 agonist ivuxolimab in advanced cancers. The table came from immunoSEQ multiplex PCR; TCRdb's copy has only in-frame clones and leaves some out. There are more than 10,000 clones in the sample; about 86% occur only once, and under 35% lies in the top ten. Specimen: CD4+ or CD8+ T cells sorted from blood, collected in a trial of the OX40 agonist ivuxolimab. All receptors come from an adult with an advanced solid tumor such as melanoma, head and neck, liver or kidney cancer.

This chain uses TRBV7-2 with TRBJ2-3, with D maybe TRBD1 (6 bases). Deletions cut 6 bases from V and 1 base from J, with 11 bases between. Germline CDR1 SGHTA, CDR2 FQGNSA. CDR3 length: 14 residues. CDR3 nucleotide sequence: TGTGCCAGCAGTTTGAACAGGGGCACAGATACGCAGTATTTT. It translates to CASSLNRGTDTQYF. Full variable domain (rest looked up from reference TRBV7-2 and TRBJ2-3): GAGVSQSPSNKVTEKGKDVELRCDPISGHTALYWYRQSLGQGLEFLIYFQGNSAPDKSGLPSDRFSAERTGGSVSTLTIQRTQQEDSAVYLCASSLNRGTDTQYFGPGTRLTVL.

The gene calls are TRBV27 and TRBJ2-1; no clear D gene. V lost 6 bases and J lost 3, with 12 bases in between. Per the germline V gene, CDR1 is MNHEY and CDR2 is SMNVEV (reference sequence). The CDR3 runs to 14 residues. CDR3 loop: CASSPIAGYNEQFF. CDR3 DNA: TGTGCCAGCAGCCCCATTGCAGGCTACAATGAGCAGTTCTTC.

This chain links TRBV27 with TRBJ2-3; 10 bases match TRBD2. Trimming took 10 bases from V and 7 from J; bases not matched to a gene: 14. Germline V lookup: CDR1 MNHEY, CDR2 SMNVEV (reference sequence). This CDR3 has 15 residues. CDR3 loop: CATGPIAGGFNTQYF. CDR3 nucleotide sequence: TGTGCCACCGGTCCCATAGCGGGAGGATTCAATACGCAGTATTTT.

J is TRBJ2-5 and V is TRBV7-9; D perhaps matches TRBD2 (5 bases). Trimming took 4 bases from V and 5 from J, leaving 17 bases between them. This CDR3 region has 15 residues. Germline CDR1 reads SEHNR; CDR2 reads FQNEAQ (reference sequence). The CDR3 loop reads CASSYPGPSGETQYF. The CDR3 region has the DNA TGTGCCAGCAGCTACCCGGGCCCGTCGGGGGAGACCCAGTACTTC.

The chain couples TRBV27 to TRBJ2-1; 12 nucleotides line up with TRBD2. The germline CDR1 and CDR2 sequences are MNHEY and SMNVEV (reference sequence). V was clipped by 7 bases and J by 8 bases; unmatched bases: 9. The CDR3 extends over 15 amino acids. The CDR3 is CASIKTSGSLYEQFF. Written as DNA, the CDR3 is TGTGCCAGCATCAAGACTAGCGGGAGTCTGTATGAGCAGTTCTTC.

This clone was seen only once. This chain connects TRBV4-3 to TRBJ2-1; no clear D. Germline CDR1 and CDR2: LGHNA and YSLEER. The CDR3 totals 15 residues. Trimming cost V 0 bases and J 3 bases, with 9 bases left between them. CDR3 sequence reads: CASSQDPRSYNEQFF. CDR3 sequence (DNA): TGCGCCAGCAGCCAAGATCCACGTAGCTACAATGAGCAGTTCTTC.

This clone occurred once. The chain carries TRBV25-1 and TRBJ2-5; D gene unclear. This CDR3 comprises 14 residues. CDR1 is MGHDK and CDR2 is SYGVNS in the germline V gene. Trimming pared 3 bases from V and 5 bases from J, leaving 13 bases between. CDR3 in amino acids: CASSDPRRSETQYF. The CDR3, as DNA: TGTGCCAGCAGTGACCCGAGGCGGAGTGAGACCCAGTACTTC.

In its sample, this clone was seen a few times. This chain connects TRBV18 to TRBJ2-2, with D perhaps TRBD1 or TRBD2 (6 bases each). CDR1 and CDR2 from the germline V gene are KGHSH and LQKENI. V was clipped by 1 base and J by 7 bases, with 13 bases between them. The CDR3 is 15 amino acids. CDR3 coding DNA: TGTGCCAGCTCACCACTCACAGGGAGGATCGGGGAGCTGTTTTTT. It is translated as CASSPLTGRIGELFF.

This clone appeared once. This rearrangement joins TRBV4-3 to TRBJ2-7; TRBD2 is a possible D gene (5 bases). V was clipped by 1 base and J by 3 bases, with 10 bases between them. CDR1 and CDR2 from the germline V gene are LGHNA and YSLEER. This CDR3 comprises 14 residues. CDR3 protein: CASSQALAGYEQYF. For the CDR3, the DNA is TGCGCCAGCAGCCAAGCCCTTGCGGGCTACGAGCAGTACTTC.

The chain has TRBV30 and TRBJ2-7; D gene uncertain. Germline V gene data show CDR1 as GTSNPN and CDR2 as SVGIG (reference sequence). Trimming pared 1 base from V and 6 bases from J, leaving 10 bases between. The CDR3 spans 12 residues. The CDR3 sequence is CAWSARWGEQYF. CDR3 bases: TGTGCCTGGAGTGCTCGCTGGGGCGAGCAGTACTTC.

The chain employs TRBV29-1 and TRBJ2-7; D unclear. Looked up from germline, CDR1 is SQVTM and CDR2 is ANQGSEA. The length of the CDR3 is 13 residues. With 2 bases removed from V and 5 bases from J, the gap between germline ends came to 13 bases. The CDR3 protein is CSVERDGRDEQYF. In DNA form, the CDR3 reads TGCAGCGTTGAACGTGACGGCCGTGACGAGCAGTACTTC.

V gene TRBV19 combines with J gene TRBJ2-7; D is tentatively TRBD1 or TRBD2 (6 bases each). The CDR3 spans 12 residues. Per the germline V gene, CDR1 is LNHDA and CDR2 is SQIVND (reference sequence). V lost 6 bases, J lost 6 bases, and 12 bases lay in between. The CDR3 DNA reads TGTGCCAGTAGCATTGGAGGGGGCGAGCAGTACTTC. Its protein is CASSIGGGEQYF.

This rearrangement joins TRBV27 to TRBJ1-1; D is unresolved. Looked up from germline, CDR1 is MNHEY and CDR2 is SMNVEV (reference sequence). V dropped 2 bases and J dropped 7 bases, with 14 bases sitting between them. The CDR3 contains 14 residues. CDR3 coding DNA: TGTGCCAGCAGTTTAACTTCCGGTAGTGGTGAAGCTTTCTTT. Translating gives CASSLTSGSGEAFF.

This clone was observed once. The V gene is TRBV15, the J gene TRBJ2-7; 7 bases fit TRBD2. This CDR3 is 13 amino acids long. J was trimmed by 6 bases and V by 1 base; bases with no gene match: 3. CDR1 and CDR2 (germline): LNHNV, YYDKDF (reference sequence). The CDR3 DNA follows: TGTGCCACCAGCAGAGCTTTAGCGGGCGAGCAGTACTTC. It encodes CATSRALAGEQYF.

V usage is TRBV2 and J usage is TRBJ2-1; D uncertain. Germline values: CDR1 SNHLY, CDR2 FYNNEI. CDR3 length equals 12 residues. V was cut by 9 bases and J by 7 bases, with 13 bases left in between. For the CDR3, the DNA is TGTGCCAGGACGTCCCCTCGGAATGAGCAGTTCTTC. Its translation is CARTSPRNEQFF.

This clone was seen a handful of times. The genes are TRBV19 and TRBJ2-2; D might be TRBD2 (5 bases). The CDR3 is 14 residues long. V was clipped by 8 bases and J by 3 bases, with 13 bases between them. Per the germline V gene, CDR1 is LNHDA and CDR2 is SQIVND (reference sequence). CDR3 nucleotide sequence: TGTGCCAGTTCTCCGACCGGGGACACCGGGGAGCTGTTTTTT. Translation gives CASSPTGDTGELFF. Full variable domain (missing parts from reference TRBV19 and TRBJ2-2): DGGITQSPKYLFRKEGQNVTLSCEQNLNHDAMYWYRQDPGQGLRLIYYSQIVNDFQKGDIAEGYSVSREKKESFPLTVTSAQKNPTAFYLCASSPTGDTGELFFGEGSRLTVL.

This clone has just one count. J is TRBJ2-5 and V is TRBV9; D is unresolved. The CDR3 contains 15 residues. The V end lost 0 bases, the J end lost 2 bases, and 11 bases lay between the germline ends. CDR1 and CDR2 from the germline V gene are SGDLS and YYNGEE. DNA for the CDR3: TGTGCCAGCAGCGTAGAAGGCGTCAGACAAGAGACCCAGTACTTC. Residues: CASSVEGVRQETQYF.

This clone is a singleton in its sample. This chain uses TRBV7-9 with TRBJ2-5, with TRBD2 as a possible D gene (6 bases). Trimming cost V 5 bases and J 4 bases, with 11 bases left between them. Germline V lookup: CDR1 SEHNR, CDR2 FQNEAQ (reference sequence). The CDR3 is 13 amino acids. CDR3 DNA sequence: TGTGCCAGCAGCCCAGTGGGGGGAGAGACCCAGTACTTC. Its protein is CASSPVGGETQYF.

V gene TRBV5-1 combines with J gene TRBJ2-1; TRBD1 matches at 8 bases. The junction had 14 bases not matched to a gene; V was cut back by 4 bases and J by 5 bases. Germline V gene data show CDR1 as SGHRS and CDR2 as YFSETQ. The CDR3 totals 17 residues. Written as DNA, the CDR3 is TGCGCCAGCAGCCTTGCGGGATTGGGACAGGTCCACAATGAGCAGTTCTTC. Translating gives CASSLAGLGQVHNEQFF.

This chain connects TRBV30 to TRBJ2-7; maybe TRBD1 (6 bases). CDR3 length equals 13 residues. CDR1 is GTSNPN and CDR2 is SVGIG in the germline V gene (reference sequence). V lost 5 bases to trimming and J lost 3 bases, with 14 bases between them. CDR3 in amino acids: CAWSRGFGYEQYF. The DNA of the CDR3 is TGTGCCTGGTCCAGGGGATTCGGCTACGAGCAGTACTTC.

This sequence joins TRBV7-2 and TRBJ2-1, with 8 bases fitting TRBD2. Germline V gene lookup returns CDR1 SGHTA and CDR2 FQGNSA. The CDR3 contains 19 residues. V was clipped by 5 bases and J by 9 bases; unmatched bases: 24. CDR3 protein: CASSRTHAKRGKGTSEQFF. CDR3 coding DNA: TGTGCCAGCAGCCGAACCCACGCAAAGCGGGGGAAAGGAACAAGTGAGCAGTTCTTC.

The chain carries TRBV15 and TRBJ2-3; no clear D. Looked up from germline, CDR1 is LNHNV and CDR2 is YYDKDF (reference sequence). The CDR3 loop spans 14 amino acids. The V end was cut by 1 base, the J end by 1 base, with 6 bases between. The CDR3 DNA sequence: TGTGCCACCAGCAGAGGACTGGGCACAGATACGCAGTATTTT. Encoded protein: CATSRGLGTDTQYF.